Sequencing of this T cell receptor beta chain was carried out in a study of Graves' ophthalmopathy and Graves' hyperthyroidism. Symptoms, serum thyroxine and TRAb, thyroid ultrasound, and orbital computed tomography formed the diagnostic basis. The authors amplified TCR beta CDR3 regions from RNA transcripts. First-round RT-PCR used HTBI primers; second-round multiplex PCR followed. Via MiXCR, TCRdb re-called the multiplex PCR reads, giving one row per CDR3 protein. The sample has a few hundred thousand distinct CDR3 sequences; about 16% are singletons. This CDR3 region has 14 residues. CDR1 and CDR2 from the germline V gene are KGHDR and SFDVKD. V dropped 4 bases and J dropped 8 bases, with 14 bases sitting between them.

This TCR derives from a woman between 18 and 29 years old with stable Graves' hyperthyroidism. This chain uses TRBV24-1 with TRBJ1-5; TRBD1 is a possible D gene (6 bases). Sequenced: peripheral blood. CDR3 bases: TGTGCCACCAGTGAGCGGACAGTCAGGGAGCCCCAGCATTTT. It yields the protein CATSERTVREPQHF.